A single sample gave rise to the 2 T cell receptor beta chains below, sequenced in a study of blood T cells in healthy people across ages. Sample-barcoded 5' priming and a J-beta primer mix drove a second PCR of roughly 7 to 11 cycles. TCRdb called the 5' RACE reads again in MiXCR, with one record for every CDR3 protein. The sample records roughly 1.7 million distinct CDR3 sequences, around 35% being singletons. Material: blood. The receptors shown here come from a woman in her thirties in good health.

The sample holds a few counts of this clonotype. CDR3 bases: TGCGCCAGCAGCCAAGAGGCGATTAAGCAGTTCTTC. This gives the protein CASSQEAIKQFF. This chain joins TRBV4-1 and TRBJ2-1; D remains unclear. Germline V gives CDR1 MGHRA, CDR2 YSYEKL. This CDR3 spans 12 amino acids. V gave up 0 bases and J gave up 11 bases, with 8 bases separating them.

Note on this clonotype: This could be a read error, since a much larger clone is one nucleotide away. Written as DNA, the CDR3 is TGCAGCGTCACAACGATCAGGGATATGGGAGAGACCCAGTTCTTC. Residues: CSVTTIRDMGETQFF. The chain has TRBV29-1 and TRBJ2-1; D assignment may be TRBD1 or TRBD2 (5 bases each). V shed 6 bases and J shed 13 bases, with 28 bases lying between them. Germline lookup yields CDR1 SQVTM and CDR2 ANQGSEA. This CDR3 is built from 15 residues.